This T cell receptor beta chain was identified in a study of CD8+ T cells in alopecia areata. Whole-study context: Tofacitinib was taken orally by treated patients, and the dose was 5 to 10 mg twice daily.

The sample's treatment: oral pan-JAK inhibitor, 5-10 mg twice daily. Following RNA extraction, reverse transcription yielded cDNA that acted as the sequencing template. The data were produced by immunoSEQ multiplex PCR, yet TCRdb's version contains in-frame clones alone and is incomplete. The top ten hold roughly 25% of the sample, which has roughly 110,000 clones, around 83% seen once. Findings and caveats of the study: Resident alphabeta T cells of normal skin are also sequenced in scalp samples. Elevated clonality characterized lesional scalp relative to normal scalp, particularly in alopecia totalis/universalis. In scalp and blood, many expanded lesional clones persisted during tofacitinib.

This clone was detected once. Its matching antigen is unknown. The V and J ends lost 5 bases and 2 bases, in that order; junction bases with no gene match: 8. This CDR3 has 16 amino acids. Germline V gene sequence: CDR1 SGHAT, CDR2 FQNNGV. The chain joins TRBV11-2 to TRBJ2-3, with 9 nucleotides matching TRBD2. The specimen comprised CD8+ T cells sorted from blood, sampled at week 24, from a patient treated with tofacitinib. The TCR comes from a human donor with alopecia areata. The CDR3 DNA sequence: TGTGCCAGCAGCCAAGAGGCGGGGGGGGCCACAGATACGCAGTATTTT. It specifies CASSQEAGGATDTQYF.